Presented here are 6 T cell receptor beta chains from one specimen sequenced in a study of T cell clonality in common variable immunodeficiency (dated by TCRdb to between 2014 and 2017). The library was produced with the immunoSEQ multiplex PCR assay. The table comes from immuneACCESS by way of TCRdb, which keeps in-frame sequences with V and J called. Part of the clones is missing from these tables; in studies checked, under half for an unresolved V gene and the rest for unknown reasons. Listed for this sample are tens of thousands of clones, none observed only a single time. The ten largest clonotypes hold less than 6.5% of the sample. Sequenced: peripheral blood mononuclear cells. Receptor source: a person between 18 and 70 years old in good health.

The sample holds many counts of this clone. The CDR3 is cut off 3 residues early in the read; its end comes from the germline J gene. The V call is TRBV11-3, the J call TRBJ2-2, with 7 bases matching TRBD1. Germline V gives CDR1 SGHNT, CDR2 YENEEA. Trimming removed 8 bases from V and 7 bases from J; junction bases left unmatched: 7. CDR3 length equals 13 residues. Partial CDR3 DNA: TGTGCCAGCGGGACAGAGGTATACGGGGAG. It encodes CASGTEVYGE. The CDR3 reads in full as CASGTEVYGELFF.

This clone occurred many times. The sequenced part of the CDR3 DNA is TGTGCCTCATCCAACAGGGGTCACGGGGTAGATACG. Its translation: CASSNRGHGVDT. The entire CDR3 protein reads CASSNRGHGVDTQYF. This chain joins TRBV19 and TRBJ2-3; 7 positions match TRBD1. The read falls 3 residues short of the CDR3 end, and the missing part is taken from the germline J gene. V was clipped by 11 bases and J by 5 bases; unmatched bases: 16. The CDR3 has 15 amino acids. The germline V gene encodes CDR1 LNHDA and CDR2 SQIVND (reference sequence). The full variable domain, in which reference TRBV19 and TRBJ2-3 provide the parts outside the CDR3, is DGGITQSPKYLFRKEGQNVTLSCEQNLNHDAMYWYRQDPGQGLRLIYYSQIVNDFQKGDIAEGYSVSREKKESFPLTVTSAQKNPTAFYLCASSNRGHGVDTQYFGPGTRLTVL.

In its sample, this clone was seen many times. Incomplete CDR3 DNA: TGTGCCAGCAGCCCTGACTCGTTCGAG. This gives the protein CASSPDSFE. The whole CDR3 is CASSPDSFEQYF. The J gene is TRBJ2-7, the V gene TRBV5-4; no reliable D call. The read is 3 residues too short to cover the CDR3 end, so that end is filled in from the germline J gene. Germline CDR1 is SGHNT and CDR2 is YYREEE (reference sequence). V was trimmed by 4 bases and J by 6 bases, leaving 11 bases between them. CDR3 size: 12 residues.

This clone was seen repeatedly, ten times or more. The read ends 3 residues early relative to the CDR3; the germline J gene fills the gap. The J gene is TRBJ2-7, the V gene TRBV19; D unresolved. CDR1 and CDR2 (germline): LNHDA, SQIVND (reference sequence). Trimming took off 1 base at V and 3 bases at J, with 7 bases between the two ends. This CDR3 spans 13 amino acids. CDR3 DNA (partial): TGTGCCAGTAGTATAGGAGGTGACTACGAG. Translating it yields CASSIGGDYE. The whole CDR3 protein is CASSIGGDYEQYF.

This clone has at least ten counts. The read is 3 residues too short to cover the CDR3 end, so that end is filled in from the germline J gene. The rearrangement uses TRBV29-1 and TRBJ2-1, with D possibly TRBD1 on 6 matching bases. The CDR3 consists of 13 residues. Trimming pared 5 bases from V and 6 bases from J, leaving 14 bases between. Germline assignment: CDR1 SQVTM and CDR2 ANQGSEA. CDR3 residues: CSVKSPGVNEQFF. The sequenced CDR3 bases are TGCAGCGTTAAATCCCCAGGGGTCAATGAG.

In its sample, this clone was seen many times. The CDR3 end lies 3 residues beyond the end of the read and is filled in from the germline J gene. V usage is TRBV28 and J usage is TRBJ2-7, with D maybe TRBD1 (7 bases). V lost 5 bases, J lost 5 bases, and 19 bases lay in between. The length of the CDR3 is 15 residues. Germline lookup yields CDR1 MDHEN and CDR2 SYDVKM. CDR3: CASSGGLTDRDEQYF. Incomplete CDR3 DNA: TGTGCCAGCAGTGGGGGACTGACCGACAGGGACGAG.